A selection of T cell receptor beta chains follows, all from one sample in a study of blood T cell repertoires in COVID-19. The data were produced by immunoSEQ multiplex PCR, yet TCRdb's version contains in-frame clones alone and is incomplete. The profile shows 150,000 or so clones, around 85% of them singletons. The sequencing input was PBMCs or T cells enriched from blood (not recorded which). The receptors shown here come from a woman between 40 and 50 years old with acute COVID-19. Each CDR3 is given with its conserved first and last residue. A D gene is named only where the DNA matches it firmly. Only part of the rows carry a size: once, few, many, or a class if the clone is expanded.

>TRBV7-8|TRBD2|-|TRBJ2-3
CASSPNPGLAGGTSTDTQYF
TGTGCCAGCAGCCCAAACCCGGGACTAGCGGGAGGTACTAGCACAGATACGCAGTATTTT
>TRBV19|-|-|TRBJ2-1
CASSIGRGSNEQFF
TGTGCCAGTAGTATAGGTCGGGGAAGCAATGAGCAGTTCTTC
>TRBV7-8|TRBD2|-|TRBJ2-3
CASSLASGSGYF
TGTGCCAGCAGCTTAGCGAGCGGGAGCGGGTATTTT
>TRBV6-5|-|-|TRBJ2-7
CASSLKPTGYEQYF
TGTGCCAGCAGTTTGAAACCCACGGGGTACGAGCAGTACTTC
>TRBV11-2|TRBD1|-|TRBJ2-7
CASSPGTGAYEQYF
TGTGCCAGCAGCCCCGGGACAGGAGCCTACGAGCAGTACTTC
>TRBV2|TRBD2|-|TRBJ2-7
CASSELVGGVEQYF
TGTGCCAGCAGTGAATTAGTGGGGGGGGTCGAGCAGTACTTC
>TRBV5-4|-|-|TRBJ2-1
CASSLGSLGQYNEQFF
TGTGCCAGCAGCTTGGGCTCATTAGGACAGTACAATGAGCAGTTCTTC
>TRBV2|-|-|TRBJ1-5
CASSEYSGSNQPQHF
TGTGCCAGCAGTGAATACAGTGGCAGCAATCAGCCCCAGCATTTT
>TRBV4-2|-|few|TRBJ2-3
CASSQEGAEVTDTQYF
TGTGCCAGCAGCCAAGAGGGAGCGGAGGTCACAGATACGCAGTATTTT
>TRBV7-7|-|few|TRBJ1-1
CASSSRPNTEAFF
TGTGCTAGCAGCTCTAGACCGAACACTGAAGCTTTCTTT
>TRBV7-2|-|few|TRBJ1-3
CASSLVAGAGNTIYF
TGTGCCAGCAGCTTAGTGGCCGGGGCTGGAAACACCATATATTTT
>TRBV7-2|-|-|TRBJ1-2
CASSLEREYGYTF
TGTGCCAGCAGCTTAGAGAGGGAGTATGGCTACACCTTC
>TRBV23-1|TRBD1|-|TRBJ1-1
CASGSPGRTGEVGTEAFF
TGCGCCAGCGGAAGTCCCGGGAGGACAGGGGAGGTTGGCACTGAAGCTTTCTTT
>TRBV6-5|TRBD1|-|TRBJ2-1
CASSIQGARYNEQFF
TGTGCCAGCAGTATACAGGGGGCGAGGTACAATGAGCAGTTCTTC
>TRBV28|-|-|TRBJ2-1
CASALGGHNEQFF
TGTGCCAGTGCTCTCGGCGGGCACAATGAGCAGTTCTTC
>TRBV7-7|-|-|TRBJ2-2
CASSLKWGPTGELFF
TGTGCTAGCAGCTTAAAATGGGGGCCCACCGGGGAGCTGTTTTTT
>TRBV5-1|TRBD1|once|TRBJ2-5
CASSVGQGETQYF
TGCGCCAGCAGCGTCGGACAGGGGGAGACCCAGTACTTC
>TRBV14|-|-|TRBJ2-2
CASSNHKWELFF
TGTGCCAGCAGCAACCACAAGTGGGAGCTGTTTTTT
>TRBV27|-|-|TRBJ1-1
CASSLSGLQSTEAFF
TGTGCCAGCAGTTTAAGCGGCCTCCAGAGCACTGAAGCTTTCTTT
>TRBV4-2|-|-|TRBJ1-4
CASSLGSTNEKLFF
TGTGCCAGCAGCCTCGGTAGCACTAATGAAAAACTGTTTTTT
>TRBV6-5|-|-|TRBJ1-1
CASRLDLNTEAFF
TGTGCCAGCCGCCTTGACTTGAACACTGAAGCTTTCTTT
>TRBV4-2|TRBD2|-|TRBJ2-2
CASSQTSGRAGELFF
TGTGCCAGCAGCCAAACTAGCGGGAGGGCCGGGGAGCTGTTTTTT
>TRBV6-5|-|-|TRBJ1-1
CASNSGVFAEAFF
TGTGCCAGCAATTCGGGGGTTTTCGCTGAAGCTTTCTTT
>TRBV5-1|TRBD2|-|TRBJ2-1
CASSPAGAYNEQFF
TGCGCCAGCAGTCCAGCGGGAGCCTACAATGAGCAGTTCTTC
>TRBV2|-|-|TRBJ2-2
CASIQEGGRRSTGELFF
TGTGCCAGCATCCAAGAGGGGGGGCGCAGGAGCACCGGGGAGCTGTTTTTT
>TRBV2|TRBD1|-|TRBJ1-1
CASRQRQGNTEAFF
TGTGCCAGCAGGCAACGACAGGGTAACACTGAAGCTTTCTTT
>TRBV20-1|-|-|TRBJ2-2
CSARASGELFF
TGCAGTGCTAGAGCTAGCGGGGAGCTGTTTTTT
>TRBV5-1|TRBD2|-|TRBJ2-2
CASSPGASGSVAGELFF
TGCGCCAGCAGCCCGGGAGCCAGCGGGAGTGTCGCCGGGGAGCTGTTTTTT